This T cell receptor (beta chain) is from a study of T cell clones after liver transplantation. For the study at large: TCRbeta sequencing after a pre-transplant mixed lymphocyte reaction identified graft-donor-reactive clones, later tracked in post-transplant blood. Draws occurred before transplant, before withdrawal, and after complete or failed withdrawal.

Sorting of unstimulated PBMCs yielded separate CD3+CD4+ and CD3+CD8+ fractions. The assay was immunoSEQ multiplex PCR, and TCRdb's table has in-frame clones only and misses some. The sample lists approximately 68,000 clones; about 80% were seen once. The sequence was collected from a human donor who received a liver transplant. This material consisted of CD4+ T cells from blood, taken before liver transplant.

CDR3 sequence reads: CASSSPPSGAFGEQYF. CDR3 coding DNA: TGTGCCAGCAGCTCACCCCCTAGCGGGGCCTTTGGCGAGCAGTACTTC. The chain recombines TRBV5-4 with TRBJ2-7; 9 nucleotides match TRBD2. Trimming took 3 bases from V and 6 from J; bases not matched to a gene: 13. From germline, CDR1 is SGHNT and CDR2 YYREEE (reference sequence). This CDR3 has 16 amino acids.